Given below is one TCR beta chain in context. The sample is drawn from a study of human T cells and chemical hapten exposure. About the research overall: Each patient's scalp received weekly diphenylcyclopropenone throughout the roughly 23-week study.

The CDR3 has 16 residues. Deletions cut 2 bases from V and 1 base from J, with 12 bases between. Germline CDR1 is SNHLY and CDR2 is FYNNEI. MiXCR, applied by TCRdb to the RACE reads, yields one record per CDR3 protein. The repertoire holds under 400,000 distinct CDR3 sequences, with 5.1% as singletons. Time point here: pre-sensitization, week 0. Treatment of the sample: therapeutic diphenylcyclopropenone sensitization with weekly scalp DPC. Sample donors consisted of patients with alopecia, aged 18 to 70 years, who were suitable for DPC. The TCR sequence derives from a woman aged 45 to 65 with alopecia areata. Some clones in this sample may be carry-over from other donors' samples. The J gene is TRBJ1-5, the V gene TRBV2; D unresolved. The source was whole blood, collected in connection with sensitization to the hapten diphenylcyclopropenone (DPC). CDR3 residues: CASSERKVTSNQPQHF. Written as DNA, the CDR3 is TGTGCCAGCAGTGAACGAAAGGTCACGAGCAATCAGCCCCAGCATTTT.